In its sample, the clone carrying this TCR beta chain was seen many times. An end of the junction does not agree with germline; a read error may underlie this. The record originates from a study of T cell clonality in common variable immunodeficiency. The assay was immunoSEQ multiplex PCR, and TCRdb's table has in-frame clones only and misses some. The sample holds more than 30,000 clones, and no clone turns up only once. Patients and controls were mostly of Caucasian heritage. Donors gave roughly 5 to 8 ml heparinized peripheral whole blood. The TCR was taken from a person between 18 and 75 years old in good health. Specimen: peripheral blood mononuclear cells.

Here the CDR3 reads CASSQRPLADQETQYF. The sequenced CDR3 bases are TGCGCCAGCAGCCAGCGGCCACTAGCGGACCAAGAGACC. This chain links TRBV4-2 with TRBJ2-5; 8 nucleotides align to TRBD2. Read sequence stops 3 residues before the CDR3 end, and the germline J gene provides the missing end. Germline assignment: CDR1 LGHNA and CDR2 YNFKEQ. The CDR3 is 16 amino acids.